This T cell receptor beta chain was sequenced during a study of T cell repertoires in cytomegalovirus infection (dated by TCRdb to the late 2010s). Background on the whole study: Recently identified HLA-C-restricted CMV epitopes, whose presentation resists viral immunomodulation, were targeted by peptide stimulations together with well-studied HLA-B-restricted epitopes. Because public TCR beta signatures pointed to carriage of CMV infection together with the matching HLA type, the HLA type of each donor mattered for the analysis. Paper-wide results and their limitations: Cumulative frequency of public TCR beta family members discriminated carriers of CMV infection plus the relevant HLA type in this cohort and an independent 352-donor cohort. The ex vivo response was dominated by HLA-C-restricted CMV-specific TCR beta clonotypes, and the single most frequent clonotype in two of eight donors was supplied by these HLA-C-restricted clonotypes.

TCRdb names Illumina HiSeq 1500 as the instrument used. The public reads were quality trimmed at Q25 with fastp and then assembled into clones with MiXCR by TCRdb, keeping productive beta chains. Rows merge per CDR3 protein into single entries with the most common DNA and genes. This sample gives approximately 260,000 distinct CDR3 sequences in total; 20% to 25% of them show up just once. Roughly a fifth of the sample is held by the ten biggest clonotypes. There are 19 amino acids in the CDR3, from cysteine to phenylalanine inclusive. Just CDR3 DNA is preserved here, 57 bases in frame from base 1. V loses 5 bases at its end and J loses 0 bases; junction bases beyond the gene matches: 14. Taken from the germline V gene, the CDR1 and CDR2 loops are SGHAT and FQNNGV. About this clonotype itself: Its antigen is not yet known. No clone much larger than this one lies a single base away; base qualities are absent.

The label giving this sample's treatment or condition can be read as: in vitro stimulation with specific CMV peptide epitopes to enrich CMV-specific T cells. The clonotype was recovered from a human donor in good health (CMV status not recorded). Some clones in this sample may be carry-over from other donors' samples. The chain joins TRBV11-2 to TRBJ2-1, with 9 central nucleotides matching TRBD2. The input for sequencing was cultured PBMCs, taken from culture after CMV antigen stimulation. The DNA is as follows: TGTGCCAGCAGCCCCACGGGGGGCAGCGGGAGGTTCTCCTACAATGAGCAGTTCTTC. This yields the protein CASSPTGGSGRFSYNEQFF.